The sequence of this T cell receptor beta chain was determined in a study of cytomegalovirus exposure and HLA in healthy donors. This CDR3 has 16 residues. Looked up from germline, CDR1 is SGHTS and CDR2 is YDEGEE. Trimming took 1 base from V and 0 from J, leaving 11 bases between them. Researchers ran the PCR with 60 Vbeta and 13 Jbeta primers. Clones were read by immunoSEQ multiplex PCR, and TCRdb kept only the in-frame ones, dropping some. This table has some 170,000 clones, about three quarters appearing once. The sequencing input was PBMCs. This chain links TRBV5-8 with TRBJ2-1; perhaps TRBD1 as D (6 bases). This TCR came from a man aged 40-50 years in good health and CMV-seropositive. DNA of the CDR3: TGTGCCAGCAGCTTGTTAACAGGGAGCTCCTACAATGAGCAGTTCTTC. Translated: CASSLLTGSSYNEQFF.